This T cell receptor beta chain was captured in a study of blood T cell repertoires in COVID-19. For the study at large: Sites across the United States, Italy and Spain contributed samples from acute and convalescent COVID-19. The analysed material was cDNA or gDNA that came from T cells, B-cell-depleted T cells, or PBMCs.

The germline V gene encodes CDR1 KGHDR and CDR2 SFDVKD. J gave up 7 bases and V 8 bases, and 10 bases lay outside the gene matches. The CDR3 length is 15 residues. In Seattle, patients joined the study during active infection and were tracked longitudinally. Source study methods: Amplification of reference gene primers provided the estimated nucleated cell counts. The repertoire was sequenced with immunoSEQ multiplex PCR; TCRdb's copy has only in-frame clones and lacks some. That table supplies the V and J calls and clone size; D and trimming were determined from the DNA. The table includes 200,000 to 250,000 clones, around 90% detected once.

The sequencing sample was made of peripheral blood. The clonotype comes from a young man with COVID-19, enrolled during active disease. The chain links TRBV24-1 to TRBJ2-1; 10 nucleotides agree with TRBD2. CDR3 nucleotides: TGTGCCACCACTCCAAGCGGGGGGGCATGGAATGAGCAGTTCTTC. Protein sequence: CATTPSGGAWNEQFF.